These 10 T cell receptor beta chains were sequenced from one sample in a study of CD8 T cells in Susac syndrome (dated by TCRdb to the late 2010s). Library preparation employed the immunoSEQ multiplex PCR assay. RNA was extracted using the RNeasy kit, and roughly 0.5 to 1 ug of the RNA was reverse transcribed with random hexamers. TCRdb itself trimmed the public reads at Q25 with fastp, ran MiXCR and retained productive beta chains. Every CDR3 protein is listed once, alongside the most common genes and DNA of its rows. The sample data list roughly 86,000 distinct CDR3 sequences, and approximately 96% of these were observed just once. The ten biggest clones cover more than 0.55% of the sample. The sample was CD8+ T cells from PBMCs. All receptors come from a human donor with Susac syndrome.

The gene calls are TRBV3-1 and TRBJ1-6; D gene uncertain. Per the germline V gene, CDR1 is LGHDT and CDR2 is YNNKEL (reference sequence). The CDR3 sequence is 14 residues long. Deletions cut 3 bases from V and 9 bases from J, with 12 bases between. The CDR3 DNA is TGTGCCAGCAGCCAGCGTCCACAGCCTTCACCCCTCCACTTT. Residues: CASSQRPQPSPLHF.

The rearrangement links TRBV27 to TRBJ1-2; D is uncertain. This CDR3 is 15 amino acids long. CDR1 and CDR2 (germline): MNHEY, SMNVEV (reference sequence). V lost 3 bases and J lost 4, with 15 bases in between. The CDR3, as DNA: TGTGCCAGCAGTTTGACCGGGCCCTCGATCTATGGCTACACCTTC. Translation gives CASSLTGPSIYGYTF.

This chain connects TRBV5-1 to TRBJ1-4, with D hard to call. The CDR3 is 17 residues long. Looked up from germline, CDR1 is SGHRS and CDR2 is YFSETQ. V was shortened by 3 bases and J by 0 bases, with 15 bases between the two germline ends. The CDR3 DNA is TGCGCCAGCAGCTCGGGGTCGGGCAGCGCAACTAATGAAAAACTGTTTTTT. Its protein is CASSSGSGSATNEKLFF.

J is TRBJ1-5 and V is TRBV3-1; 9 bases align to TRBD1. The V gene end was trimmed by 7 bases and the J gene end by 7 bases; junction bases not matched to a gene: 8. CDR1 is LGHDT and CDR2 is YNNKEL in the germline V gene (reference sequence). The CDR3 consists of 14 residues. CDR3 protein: CASNSGQGGQPQHF. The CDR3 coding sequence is TGTGCCAGCAATTCGGGACAGGGCGGACAGCCCCAGCATTTT.

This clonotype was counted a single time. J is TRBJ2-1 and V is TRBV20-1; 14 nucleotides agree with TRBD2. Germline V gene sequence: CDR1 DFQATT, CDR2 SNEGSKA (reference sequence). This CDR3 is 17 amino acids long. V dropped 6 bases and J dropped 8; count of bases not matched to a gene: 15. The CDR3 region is CSASGLAGAYRVDEQFF. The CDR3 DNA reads TGCAGTGCCTCGGGACTAGCGGGAGCCTACAGAGTCGATGAGCAGTTCTTC.

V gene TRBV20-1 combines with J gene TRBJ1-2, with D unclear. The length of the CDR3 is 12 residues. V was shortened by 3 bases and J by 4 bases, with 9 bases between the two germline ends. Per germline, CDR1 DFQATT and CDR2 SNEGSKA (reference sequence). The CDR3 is CSARESGYGYTF. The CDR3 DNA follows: TGCAGTGCTAGGGAGTCTGGCTATGGCTACACCTTC.

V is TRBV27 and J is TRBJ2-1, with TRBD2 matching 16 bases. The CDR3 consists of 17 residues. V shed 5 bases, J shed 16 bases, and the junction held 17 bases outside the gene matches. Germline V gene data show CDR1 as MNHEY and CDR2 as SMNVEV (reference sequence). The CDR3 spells CASSTQAGTSGGAEQFF. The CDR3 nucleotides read TGTGCCAGCAGTACGCAGGCCGGGACTAGCGGGGGGGCCGAACAATTCTTC.

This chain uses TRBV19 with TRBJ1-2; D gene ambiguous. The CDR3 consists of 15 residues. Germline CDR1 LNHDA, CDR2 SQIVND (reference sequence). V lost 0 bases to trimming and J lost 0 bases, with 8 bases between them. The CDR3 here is CASSIDGSTNYGYTF. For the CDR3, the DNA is TGTGCCAGTAGTATAGATGGCAGTACTAACTATGGCTACACCTTC.

DNA of the CDR3: TGTGCCAGCAGCTTAGTCCCCGGACAGGTGCCGGTGGGATATGGCTACACCTTC. This encodes CASSLVPGQVPVGYGYTF. The chain couples TRBV7-2 to TRBJ1-2, with 7 bases aligning to TRBD1. The CDR3 covers 18 residues. Germline CDR1 reads SGHTA; CDR2 reads FQGNSA. The V segment lost 1 base and the J segment 5 bases; nucleotides outside the gene matches: 16.

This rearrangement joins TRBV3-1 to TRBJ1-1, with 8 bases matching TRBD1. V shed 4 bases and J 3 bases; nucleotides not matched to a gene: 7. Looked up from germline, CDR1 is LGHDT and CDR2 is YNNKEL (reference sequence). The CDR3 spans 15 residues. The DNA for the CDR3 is TGTGCCAGCAGCCTCTCAGGGGGCGGAGACACTGAAGCTTTCTTT. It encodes CASSLSGGGDTEAFF.